The 24 T cell receptor beta chains reported below all come from one sample, sequenced in a study of OX40 agonist ivuxolimab in advanced cancers. The method behind the library was the immunoSEQ multiplex PCR assay. TCRdb limited this immuneACCESS table to in-frame rearrangements with V and J called. A share of clones is missing; checked studies link under half to unresolved V genes, and the rest is unexplained. This sample has tens of thousands of clones in its table, and more than 85% of those were observed once. The leading ten clones occupy roughly 6.9% of the sample. The sequencing here drew on CD4+ or CD8+ T cells sorted from blood, taken in a trial of the OX40 agonist ivuxolimab. These receptors all stem from an adult with an advanced solid tumor such as melanoma, head and neck, liver or kidney cancer.

The chain employs TRBV5-6 and TRBJ1-1; no reliable D call. V gave up 3 bases and J gave up 4 bases, with 13 bases separating them. Germline lookup yields CDR1 SGHDT and CDR2 YYEEEE. The CDR3 extends over 14 amino acids. The CDR3 coding sequence is TGTGCCAGCAGCTCAGTTGAGAGGTTCACTGAAGCTTTCTTT. Translated: CASSSVERFTEAFF.

The chain couples TRBV6-4 to TRBJ1-2, with a possible D match to TRBD1 (6 bases). Trimming pared 7 bases from V and 6 bases from J, leaving 15 bases between. Germline loops: CDR1 MRHNA, CDR2 SNTAGT. This CDR3 is 13 amino acids long. For the CDR3, the DNA is TGTGCCAGCAAACAGGGTTCTGAGGATGGCTACACCTTC. Translated, it gives CASKQGSEDGYTF.

The chain couples TRBV28 to TRBJ2-3; 7 bases are shared with TRBD2. Germline V gives CDR1 MDHEN, CDR2 SYDVKM. The V segment lost 3 bases and the J segment 1 base; nucleotides outside the gene matches: 7. The CDR3 sequence is 16 residues long. The CDR3 DNA follows: TGTGCCAGCAGTTTGATGGCGGGAGAGGGCACAGATACGCAGTATTTT. Its protein product is CASSLMAGEGTDTQYF.

A single count supports this clone. V usage is TRBV6-1 and J usage is TRBJ2-2; weak D call: TRBD2 (6 bases). CDR3 length equals 14 residues. Germline V lookup: CDR1 MNHNS, CDR2 SASEGT. Trimming pared 5 bases from V and 5 bases from J, leaving 12 bases between. The CDR3 loop reads CASSRDFKTGELFF. The CDR3 DNA follows: TGTGCCAGCAGTCGGGACTTCAAGACCGGGGAGCTGTTTTTT.

This chain uses TRBV19 with TRBJ2-4; D might be TRBD1 or TRBD2, each matching 7 bases. CDR1 LNHDA and CDR2 SQIVND come from the germline V gene (reference sequence). The CDR3 length is 13 residues. Trimming pared 8 bases from V and 8 bases from J, leaving 16 bases between. The CDR3 loop is CASAPGGGYIQYF. The CDR3 bases are TGTGCCAGTGCCCCAGGGGGGGGGTACATTCAGTACTTC.

This clone was seen a few times. The V call is TRBV4-1, the J call TRBJ1-5; possible D gene TRBD1, 6 bases. Trimming stripped 8 bases from V and 7 bases from J, with 12 bases between. The CDR3 runs 12 residues. The germline CDR1 and CDR2 sequences are MGHRA and YSYEKL. Here the CDR3 DNA reads TGCGCCAGCGGGGGAGGGGGGCAGCCCCAGCATTTT. This codes for CASGGGGQPQHF.

The count of this clone is one. The chain links TRBV19 to TRBJ1-1; perhaps TRBD1 as D (6 bases). CDR1 LNHDA and CDR2 SQIVND come from the germline V gene (reference sequence). The V end lost 5 bases, the J end lost 1 base, and 23 bases lay between the germline ends. The CDR3 totals 18 residues. CDR3 residues: CASSVLQGPGVRNTEAFF. CDR3 coding DNA: TGTGCCAGTAGTGTTTTACAGGGACCCGGCGTTCGGAACACTGAAGCTTTCTTT.

V gene TRBV21-1 combines with J gene TRBJ2-4; TRBD1 is the table's D call and was not checked against the DNA. TRBV21-1 is annotated as a pseudogene. The CDR3 totals 17 residues. The CDR3 reads CASSGNREATSKNIQYF. The CDR3 coding sequence is TGTGCCAGCAGCGGAAACAGGGAAGCGACTTCGAAAAACATTCAGTACTTC.

The chain combines TRBV10-3 with TRBJ1-4; D call uncertain. With 5 bases removed from V and 5 bases from J, the gap between germline ends came to 6 bases. The CDR3 runs 12 residues. Germline CDR1 reads ENHRY; CDR2 reads SYGVKD. The chain's CDR3 is CAISPGNEKLFF. CDR3 sequence (DNA): TGTGCCATCAGTCCTGGAAATGAAAAACTGTTTTTT.

The V call is TRBV28, the J call TRBJ1-2, with no clear D. CDR1 and CDR2 (germline): MDHEN, SYDVKM. V lost 5 bases, J lost 3 bases, and 4 bases lay in between. The CDR3 covers 11 residues. The CDR3 spells CASSTDYGYTF. CDR3 DNA sequence: TGTGCCAGCAGTACAGACTATGGCTACACCTTC.

This chain uses TRBV4-1 with TRBJ2-5, with TRBD2 matching over 9 bases. CDR1 is MGHRA and CDR2 is YSYEKL in the germline V gene. J gave up 1 base and V 4 bases, and 7 bases lay outside the gene matches. The length of the CDR3 is 16 residues. This chain's CDR3 is CASSPMASGIQETQYF. Written as DNA, the CDR3 is TGCGCCAGCAGCCCCATGGCTAGCGGGATCCAAGAGACCCAGTACTTC.

The V gene is TRBV5-1, the J gene TRBJ2-1; possibly TRBD1 or TRBD2 for D (5 bases each). CDR3 length equals 15 residues. Germline loops: CDR1 SGHRS, CDR2 YFSETQ. The V end was cut by 1 base, the J end by 9 bases, with 17 bases between. CDR3: CASSLRDDQTGEQFF. CDR3 bases: TGCGCCAGCAGCTTGCGGGACGACCAGACGGGTGAGCAGTTCTTC.

The V and J genes are TRBV6-1 and TRBJ2-7; 11 positions agree with TRBD1. V dropped 7 bases and J dropped 7; count of bases not matched to a gene: 12. The CDR3 has 15 amino acids. In germline, CDR1 is MNHNS, CDR2 SASEGT. The CDR3 protein is CASIRSGQGAGEQYF. As DNA, the CDR3 is TGTGCCAGCATACGCTCTGGACAGGGGGCTGGGGAGCAGTACTTC.

The chain is built from TRBV7-6 and TRBJ2-5; D tentatively fits TRBD1 or TRBD2 (6 bases each). This CDR3 comprises 14 residues. The germline V gene has CDR1 SGHVS and CDR2 FNYEAQ. V lost 1 base to trimming and J lost 4 bases, with 10 bases between them. The CDR3 loop reads CASSLDRGRETQYF. Here the CDR3 DNA reads TGTGCCAGCAGCTTAGACCGGGGGCGAGAGACCCAGTACTTC.

The chain uses TRBV9 and TRBJ2-3; TRBD2 is a possible D gene (5 bases). CDR3 length: 12 amino acids. Germline CDR1 and CDR2: SGDLS and YYNGEE. Deletions cut 7 bases from V and 3 bases from J, with 9 bases between. The CDR3 nucleotides read TGTGCCAGCGGGCGGGCGACAGATACGCAGTATTTT. Its translation: CASGRATDTQYF.

This chain links TRBV28 with TRBJ2-7; 13 bases are shared with TRBD2. V lost 8 bases, J lost 4 bases, and 2 bases stayed unmatched. This CDR3 contains 13 residues. CDR1 and CDR2 (germline): MDHEN, SYDVKM. The CDR3 bases are TGTGCCAGCTGGGGACTAGCGGGATACGAGCAGTACTTC. Translated: CASWGLAGYEQYF.

This clone was seen just once. The chain links TRBV4-1 to TRBJ1-1, with 8 bases that match TRBD1. The CDR3 is 16 residues long. Germline CDR1 reads MGHRA; CDR2 reads YSYEKL. V gave up 0 bases and J gave up 3 bases; unmatched junction bases: 6. The CDR3 region is CASSQDLRTGHTEAFF. The CDR3 nucleotides are TGCGCCAGCAGCCAAGACTTGAGGACAGGGCACACTGAAGCTTTCTTT.

This chain connects TRBV11-3 to TRBJ2-1; TRBD1 or TRBD2 may be the D gene (6 bases each). This CDR3 region has 15 residues. Germline V gene data show CDR1 as SGHNT and CDR2 as YENEEA. The V end was cut by 5 bases, the J end by 4 bases, with 15 bases between. CDR3 DNA sequence: TGTGCCAGCAGCCCCGGGGGCGGGGCGTACAATGAGCAGTTCTTC. This codes for CASSPGGGAYNEQFF.

This clone was seen once. V gene TRBV28 combines with J gene TRBJ2-2, with TRBD2 identical over 7 bases. Germline-derived CDR1 and CDR2 are MDHEN and SYDVKM. Unmatched junction bases numbered 5, after V lost 6 bases and J lost 1 base. This CDR3 region has 15 residues. CDR3 sequence reads: CASSPLAVNTGELFF. For the CDR3, the DNA is TGTGCCAGCAGCCCCCTAGCGGTGAACACCGGGGAGCTGTTTTTT.

V usage is TRBV6-1 and J usage is TRBJ2-3; the D call may be TRBD1 or TRBD2 (6 bases each). CDR1 MNHNS and CDR2 SASEGT come from the germline V gene. The CDR3 covers 16 residues. V lost 4 bases and J lost 2, with 16 bases in between. CDR3 residues: CASSVGKGGLTDTQYF. As DNA, the CDR3 is TGTGCCAGCAGTGTAGGAAAGGGGGGCCTCACAGATACGCAGTATTTT.

V gene TRBV2 combines with J gene TRBJ1-4; perhaps TRBD1 as D (6 bases). V was clipped by 3 bases and J by 5 bases, with 10 bases between them. Germline-derived CDR1 and CDR2 are SNHLY and FYNNEI. This CDR3 is 14 amino acids long. For the CDR3, the DNA is TGTGCCAGCAGTGAGCAGGGGCCGAATGAAAAACTGTTTTTT. This encodes CASSEQGPNEKLFF.

The rearrangement links TRBV5-6 to TRBJ2-1; TRBD1 matches at 7 bases. Germline V CDR1 and CDR2: SGHDT, YYEEEE. Trimming took 0 bases from V and 0 from J; bases not matched to a gene: 0. The CDR3 runs to 15 residues. The CDR3 region has the DNA TGTGCCAGCAGCTTGGGGGACAGCTCCTACAATGAGCAGTTCTTC. This gives the protein CASSLGDSSYNEQFF.

The gene calls are TRBV28 and TRBJ2-2; 10 positions agree with TRBD2. The CDR3 length is 15 residues. V was clipped by 5 bases and J by 4 bases; unmatched bases: 4. Germline lookup yields CDR1 MDHEN and CDR2 SYDVKM. This CDR3 is CASSLAGDPTGELFF. In nucleotides, the CDR3 is TGTGCCAGCAGTCTAGCGGGAGACCCCACCGGGGAGCTGTTTTTT.

CDR3 in DNA: TGCGCCAGCAGCAGCCGGACAGGTTTTCTTCTGGATGGCTACACCTTC. It yields the protein CASSSRTGFLLDGYTF. The gene calls are TRBV4-1 and TRBJ1-2; 7 nucleotides align to TRBD1. The CDR3 contains 16 residues. V lost 5 bases, J lost 6 bases, and 15 bases stayed unmatched. Per the germline V gene, CDR1 is MGHRA and CDR2 is YSYEKL.